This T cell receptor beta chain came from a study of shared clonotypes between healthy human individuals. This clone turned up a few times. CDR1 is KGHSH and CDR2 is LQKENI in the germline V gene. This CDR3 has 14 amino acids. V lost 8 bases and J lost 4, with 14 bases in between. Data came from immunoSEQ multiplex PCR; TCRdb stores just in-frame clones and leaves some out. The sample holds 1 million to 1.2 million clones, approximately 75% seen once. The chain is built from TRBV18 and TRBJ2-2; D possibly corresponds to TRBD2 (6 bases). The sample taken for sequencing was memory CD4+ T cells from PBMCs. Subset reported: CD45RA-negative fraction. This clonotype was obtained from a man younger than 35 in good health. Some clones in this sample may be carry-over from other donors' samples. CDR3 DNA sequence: TGTGCCAGCGTGGGACTGTTAGCCACCGGGGAGCTGTTTTTT. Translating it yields CASVGLLATGELFF.